The T cell receptor beta chain under discussion was sequenced for a study of CXCR3-negative and CXCR3-positive naive CD8 T cells. 5' RACE with UMI labels generated the TRB cDNA libraries. No DNA is given; TCRdb re-called the 5' RACE reads and lists each CDR3 protein once. The sample spans about 130,000 distinct CDR3 sequences; the ten largest clones claim roughly 0.3%. Looked up from germline, CDR1 is MDHEN and CDR2 is SYDVKM. This CDR3 has 14 amino acids. Sequenced input: naive CXCR3- CD8+ T cells from blood. Subset specified: CD45RO-CCR7+CD27+CD95- naive CD8+ T cells lacking CXCR3 (TNR3-). This sequence originates from a human donor in good health. Some clones in this sample may be carry-over from other donors' samples. The gene calls are TRBV28 and TRBJ2-7. This chain's CDR3 is CASSLFLGGHEQYF.